This TCR beta chain emerged from a study of blood T cells in healthy people across ages. The amount of total RNA extracted per sample was at least 5.5 micrograms. There are 15 residues in the CDR3. CDR1 is SSHAT, CDR2 FNYEAQ, per germline (reference sequence). Study-wide results and caveats: The lack of PBMC sorting stopped any conclusive naive versus antigen-experienced comparison. Higher naive T cell percentage went strongly together with higher TCR beta diversity.

Primers used in a second PCR of about 6 to 11 cycles were a sample-barcoded 5' primer and a J-beta primer mix. TCRdb ran MiXCR on the 5' RACE reads and lists one entry per CDR3 protein. Altogether about 1.5 million distinct CDR3 sequences are present, roughly two fifths being singletons, with the ten largest covering around 4%. Regarding this clonotype: The antigen remains unidentified. At one boundary the junction diverges from the germline segment, which might be a read error.

The chain employs TRBV7-7 and TRBJ2-3; D possibly matches TRBD1 or TRBD2 (5 bases each). Sequencing was performed on blood. This TCR was recovered from a woman aged 18-29 years in good health. The CDR3 loop is CASSMRGPGVDTQYF. DNA of the CDR3: TGTGCTAGCAGCATGAGGGGTCCCGGGGTAGATACGCAGTATTTT.